A single sample is the source of the 22 T cell receptor beta chains below, sequenced in a study of shared clonotypes between healthy human individuals. TCRdb keeps only in-frame clones here, not all; method: immunoSEQ multiplex PCR. The sample carries 950,000 to 1,100,000 clones, about 74% recorded once. The sample consisted of memory CD4+ T cells sorted from blood. The subset: CD45RA-negative fraction. These receptors were collected from a man aged 18-30 years in good health.

The rearrangement uses TRBV10-3 and TRBJ1-5; D is undetermined. Germline V CDR1 and CDR2: ENHRY, SYGVKD. The CDR3 is made up of 14 amino acids. V lost 4 bases and J 3 bases, leaving 10 bases between the germline ends. CDR3: CAISGRLDNQPQHF. In DNA form, the CDR3 reads TGTGCCATCAGTGGCCGTTTGGACAATCAGCCCCAGCATTTT.

The genes are TRBV9 and TRBJ2-5, with D maybe TRBD2 (6 bases). V lost 0 bases, J lost 2 bases, and 14 bases lay in between. Per the germline V gene, CDR1 is SGDLS and CDR2 is YYNGEE. This CDR3 is built from 16 residues. The CDR3 sequence is CASSVGARGVQETQYF. The DNA of the CDR3 is TGTGCCAGCAGCGTAGGGGCGCGGGGAGTACAAGAGACCCAGTACTTC. The variable domain in full, with the rest retrieved from reference TRBV9 and TRBJ2-5, is DSGVTQTPKHLITATGQRVTLRCSPRSGDLSVYWYQQSLDQGLQFLIQYYNGEERAKGNILERFSAQQFPDLHSELNLSSLELGDSALYFCASSVGARGVQETQYFGPGTRLLVL.

To note about this clone: Different DNA sequences within this sample yield the same CDR3. The chain uses TRBV27 and TRBJ1-1, with a possible D match to TRBD1 (5 bases). The CDR3 is made up of 14 amino acids. The germline V gene encodes CDR1 MNHEY and CDR2 SMNVEV (reference sequence). Trimming took off 3 bases at V and 0 bases at J, with 8 bases between the two ends. CDR3 amino acids: CASSLGGMNTEAFF. The CDR3 DNA sequence: TGTGCCAGCAGTTTGGGGGGGATGAACACTGAAGCTTTCTTT.

This clone was seen a handful of times. The chain links TRBV5-4 to TRBJ1-2; no firm D call. This CDR3 region has 13 residues. Between the trimmed V and J ends, which lost 5 bases and 1 base, there was a span of 9 bases. Germline assignment: CDR1 SGHNT and CDR2 YYREEE (reference sequence). The CDR3 DNA reads as TGTGCCAGCAGTCCCCGAAATAACTATGGCTACACCTTC. Its translation: CASSPRNNYGYTF.

The V and J genes are TRBV2 and TRBJ1-4; a weak D match, TRBD1 (5 bases). The CDR3 runs to 14 residues. CDR1 and CDR2 from the germline V gene are SNHLY and FYNNEI. V shed 0 bases and J shed 10 bases, with 12 bases lying between them. This chain's CDR3 is CASSEALVGGKLFF. The CDR3 DNA sequence: TGTGCCAGCAGTGAAGCGCTTGTGGGGGGAAAACTGTTTTTT.

The chain employs TRBV10-2 and TRBJ2-7; 11 nucleotides align to TRBD2. The CDR3 is made up of 14 amino acids. V lost 5 bases, J lost 3 bases, and 3 bases stayed unmatched. Germline V gene lookup returns CDR1 WSHSY and CDR2 SAAADI. The CDR3 DNA is TGCGCCAGCAGTTCACTAGCGGGAGTCTACGAGCAGTACTTC. Its protein product is CASSSLAGVYEQYF.

A word on this clone: A much larger clone sits a single nucleotide away, making a read error possible. The chain employs TRBV6-5 and TRBJ2-7; 10 bases are shared with TRBD2. Germline loops: CDR1 MNHEY, CDR2 SVGAGI. The CDR3 consists of 15 residues. The CDR3 sequence is CASKKREGQTYERYF. DNA for the CDR3: TGTGCCAGCAAGAAGCGGGAGGGCCAAACCTACGAGCGGTACTTC.

This rearrangement joins TRBV30 to TRBJ2-7, with TRBD1 as a possible D gene (5 bases). This CDR3 has 13 amino acids. V was pared by 1 base and J by 0 bases, with 7 bases between. Germline-derived CDR1 and CDR2 are GTSNPN and SVGIG (reference sequence). CDR3 sequence reads: CAWSAGFSYEQYF. The CDR3 coding sequence is TGTGCCTGGAGTGCAGGGTTCTCCTACGAGCAGTACTTC.

This clone was found once. The chain employs TRBV19 and TRBJ2-7, with 10 bases aligning to TRBD1. The germline CDR1 and CDR2 sequences are LNHDA and SQIVND (reference sequence). The length of the CDR3 is 14 residues. V lost 8 bases, J lost 1 base, and 5 bases stayed unmatched. The chain's CDR3 is CASQGTGVSYEQYF. The CDR3 region has the DNA TGTGCCAGTCAAGGGACAGGGGTATCCTACGAGCAGTACTTC.

The chain joins TRBV5-1 to TRBJ2-7; tentatively, D is TRBD1 (6 bases). Germline V gene lookup returns CDR1 SGHRS and CDR2 YFSETQ. Trimming removed 6 bases at V and 3 bases at J, with 13 bases between. This CDR3 region has 13 residues. The CDR3 loop reads CASTRDINYEQYF. In DNA form, the CDR3 reads TGCGCCAGCACCCGGGACATAAACTACGAGCAGTACTTC.

This clone was picked up many times. This rearrangement joins TRBV1 to TRBJ1-3; the D call TRBD1 from the table was never checked on the DNA. TRBV1 is a documented pseudogene. This CDR3 has 16 residues. CDR3: CTSSQGTGETGNTIYF. In DNA, the CDR3 is TGCACCAGCAGCCAAGGGACAGGGGAAACTGGAAACACCATATATTTT.

The chain joins TRBV5-5 to TRBJ1-4; TRBD1 might be the D (5 bases). Germline lookup yields CDR1 SGHKS and CDR2 YYEKEE (reference sequence). Between the trimmed V and J ends, which lost 0 bases and 8 bases, there was a span of 8 bases. There are 13 residues in the CDR3. CDR3 coding DNA: TGTGCCAGCAGCTTGGCCGGGACCGAAAAACTGTTTTTT. Protein: CASSLAGTEKLFF.

The V call is TRBV19, the J call TRBJ1-1; D is ambiguous. The CDR3 covers 14 residues. Germline assignment: CDR1 LNHDA and CDR2 SQIVND (reference sequence). Trimming took 6 bases from V and 2 from J, leaving 13 bases between them. CDR3 residues: CASSAEGANTEAFF. DNA of the CDR3: TGTGCCAGTAGCGCGGAGGGAGCAAACACTGAAGCTTTCTTT. The full variable domain, its missing parts supplied by reference TRBV19 and TRBJ1-1, is DGGITQSPKYLFRKEGQNVTLSCEQNLNHDAMYWYRQDPGQGLRLIYYSQIVNDFQKGDIAEGYSVSREKKESFPLTVTSAQKNPTAFYLCASSAEGANTEAFFGQGTRLTVV.

This chain joins TRBV28 and TRBJ2-7, with TRBD2 identical over 7 bases. Germline V gene sequence: CDR1 MDHEN, CDR2 SYDVKM. J gave up 1 base and V 7 bases, and 10 bases lay outside the gene matches. This CDR3 spans 15 amino acids. The CDR3 nucleotides are TGTGCCAGCACCGCCTGGGGGGGAAATTCCTACGAGCAGTACTTC. The encoded protein is CASTAWGGNSYEQYF.

As regards this clone: The same CDR3 also results from other DNA sequences found in this sample. This rearrangement joins TRBV5-4 to TRBJ2-5; no firm D call. Trimming cost V 1 base and J 1 base, with 5 bases left between them. This CDR3 has 13 residues. Germline-derived CDR1 and CDR2 are SGHNT and YYREEE (reference sequence). This CDR3 reads CASSLLLQETQYF. CDR3 coding DNA: TGTGCCAGCAGCTTGTTGCTCCAAGAGACCCAGTACTTC.

This chain joins TRBV30 and TRBJ1-2; D is undetermined. Trimming cost V 2 bases and J 4 bases, with 11 bases left between them. CDR1 and CDR2 (germline): GTSNPN, SVGIG (reference sequence). The CDR3 is made up of 13 amino acids. The CDR3, as DNA: TGTGCCTGGAGTATGGCAGGAGGCTATGGCTACACCTTC. It specifies CAWSMAGGYGYTF. Looking up the rest from reference TRBV30 and TRBJ1-2 gives the full variable domain: SQTIHQWPATLVQPVGSPLSLECTVEGTSNPNLYWYRQAAGRGLQLLFYSVGIGQISSEVPQNLSASRPQDRQFILSSKKLLLSDSGFYLCAWSMAGGYGYTFGSGTRLTVV.

CDR3 in DNA: TGCGCCAGCAGTGCAGGGGTCGGGAGGGAAGATACGCAGTATTTT. This translates into CASSAGVGREDTQYF. V usage is TRBV10-2 and J usage is TRBJ2-3; 8 nucleotides match TRBD2. CDR3 length: 15 amino acids. The V segment lost 4 bases and the J segment 5 bases; nucleotides outside the gene matches: 8. CDR1 and CDR2 from the germline V gene are WSHSY and SAAADI.

The V gene is TRBV5-5, the J gene TRBJ2-5; 8 positions agree with TRBD1. The J segment lost 4 bases and the V segment lost 1 base, leaving 6 bases of the junction unmatched. CDR3 length equals 15 residues. Germline loops: CDR1 SGHKS, CDR2 YYEKEE (reference sequence). The CDR3 spells CASSLIPGGPETQYF. The DNA of the CDR3 is TGTGCCAGCAGCTTGATACCAGGGGGCCCAGAGACCCAGTACTTC.

In this sample, this clone turned up a few times. The J gene is TRBJ2-2, the V gene TRBV11-3; D is undetermined. There are 11 residues in the CDR3. Germline V gene sequence: CDR1 SGHNT, CDR2 YENEEA. Deletions cut 5 bases from V and 9 bases from J, with 7 bases between. The CDR3 loop reads CASSRERELFF. The CDR3 nucleotides read TGTGCCAGCAGCCGTGAGCGGGAGCTGTTTTTT.

V is TRBV6-6 and J is TRBJ1-1, with TRBD1 matching over 7 bases. With 6 bases clipped from V and 3 bases from J, the junction kept 7 bases outside the gene matches. This CDR3 region has 14 residues. The V gene's germline CDR1 is MNHNY and CDR2 SVGAGI (reference sequence). CDR3 nucleotide sequence: TGTGCCAGCAGAAGGGGGCAGTTAGACACTGAAGCTTTCTTT. This encodes CASRRGQLDTEAFF.

This clone appeared a few times. The genes are TRBV5-1 and TRBJ2-1, with 9 bases fitting TRBD2. The V segment lost 3 bases and the J segment 5 bases; nucleotides outside the gene matches: 9. This CDR3 is 16 amino acids long. Germline V lookup: CDR1 SGHRS, CDR2 YFSETQ. This CDR3 reads CASSSLSGSWDNEQFF. CDR3 nucleotides: TGCGCCAGCAGCTCCCTTAGCGGGAGCTGGGACAATGAGCAGTTCTTC.

In its sample, this clone was seen once. The chain joins TRBV30 to TRBJ1-2; 8 nucleotides line up with TRBD1. V lost 4 bases to trimming and J lost 2 bases; unmatched junction nucleotides: 9. The germline V gene has CDR1 GTSNPN and CDR2 SVGIG (reference sequence). There are 15 residues in the CDR3. This CDR3 reads CAWITAYRGNYGYTF. In nucleotides, the CDR3 is TGTGCCTGGATAACGGCATACAGGGGGAACTATGGCTACACCTTC.